These 30 T cell receptor beta chains came from one sample sequenced in a study of CD8 T cells in ankylosing spondylitis. TCRdb fed the 5' RACE reads into MiXCR, producing one record per CDR3 protein. The table has about 230,000 distinct CDR3 sequences, 7% to 10% seen once; the top ten hold around 4.4%. Sequences were obtained from blood, either unsorted or a sorted T cell fraction (not recorded which). The receptors were sampled from a female donor with ankylosing spondylitis or in good health (not recorded which).

Ten or more counts support this clonotype. J is TRBJ1-4 and V is TRBV4-3, with D maybe TRBD1 (6 bases). This CDR3 has 16 amino acids. With 1 base removed from V and 0 bases from J, the gap between germline ends came to 9 bases. CDR1 LGHNA and CDR2 YSLEER come from the germline V gene. The CDR3 reads CASSQARGTTNEKLFF. In DNA form, the CDR3 reads TGCGCCAGCAGCCAAGCAAGGGGGACAACTAATGAAAAACTGTTTTTT.

This clonotype has ten or more counts. The chain couples TRBV20-1 to TRBJ1-1; a possible D gene is TRBD1 (5 bases). The CDR3 totals 11 residues. The ends were cut back, 5 bases at V and 7 bases at J, with 11 bases in the middle. Per the germline V gene, CDR1 is DFQATT and CDR2 is SNEGSKA (reference sequence). In nucleotides, the CDR3 is TGCAGTGCTTGGGGCGCGAATGAAGCTTTCTTT. This encodes CSAWGANEAFF.

The rearrangement joins TRBV5-1 to TRBJ2-7; D is possibly TRBD1 (5 bases). This CDR3 region has 14 residues. Trimming removed 4 bases at V and 2 bases at J, with 13 bases between. Germline V gene sequence: CDR1 SGHRS, CDR2 YFSETQ. CDR3 sequence: CASSMTTDPYEQYF. In DNA form, the CDR3 reads TGCGCCAGCAGCATGACGACAGATCCCTACGAGCAGTACTTC. The whole variable domain, filled in from reference TRBV5-1 and TRBJ2-7, reads KAGVTQTPRYLIKTRGQQVTLSCSPISGHRSVSWYQQTPGQGLQFLFEYFSETQRNKGNFPGRFSGRQFSNSRSEMNVSTLELGDSALYLCASSMTTDPYEQYFGPGTRLTVT.

This clonotype was counted a few times. The chain couples TRBV6-2 or TRBV6-3 to TRBJ1-5; unclear D gene. Looked up from germline, CDR1 is MNHEY and CDR2 is SVGEGT. This CDR3 is built from 14 residues. V was clipped by 3 bases and J by 0 bases, with 6 bases between them. The CDR3 DNA reads TGTGCCAGCAGTTATCTGGATAGCAATCAGCCCCAGCATTTT. Its protein product is CASSYLDSNQPQHF.

This clonotype was observed many times. V is TRBV20-1 and J is TRBJ2-3; a weak D match, TRBD2 (6 bases). In germline, CDR1 is DFQATT, CDR2 SNEGSKA (reference sequence). V was clipped by 3 bases and J by 2 bases, with 12 bases between them. The CDR3 has 14 residues. CDR3 region: CSARRETVTDTQYF. The CDR3, as DNA: TGCAGTGCTAGGCGGGAAACGGTCACAGATACGCAGTATTTT.

This clonotype has at least ten counts. The rearrangement uses TRBV7-3 and TRBJ2-5; D gene unclear. The CDR3 covers 14 residues. Germline CDR1 is SGHTA and CDR2 is FQGTGA. The V gene lost 5 bases and the J gene lost 5 bases, with 15 bases spanning the gap. CDR3 loop: CASSPGLDGETQYF. The CDR3 nucleotides are TGTGCCAGCAGCCCCGGTTTAGATGGGGAGACCCAGTACTTC.

This clonotype was counted at least ten times. This chain connects TRBV21-1 to TRBJ2-3; TRBD1 is the table's D call, not checked against the DNA. TRBV21-1 is shown as a pseudogene. The CDR3 sequence is 15 residues long. The chain's CDR3 is CASSMQGLHEDTQYF. CDR3 bases: TGTGCCAGCAGCATGCAGGGTCTTCATGAAGATACGCAGTATTTT.

This rearrangement joins TRBV7-9 to TRBJ2-7; no clear D. The germline CDR1 and CDR2 sequences are SEHNR and FQNEAQ (reference sequence). Trimming pared 5 bases from V and 0 bases from J, leaving 8 bases between. CDR3 length: 13 residues. DNA for the CDR3: TGTGCCAGCAGCCCCCTCGACTCCTACGAGCAGTACTTC. It is translated as CASSPLDSYEQYF.

In its sample, this clonotype was seen a few times. J is TRBJ1-3 and V is TRBV5-6; D is undetermined. Trimming removed 4 bases at V and 4 bases at J, with 6 bases between. The CDR3 length is 12 residues. Germline values: CDR1 SGHDT, CDR2 YYEEEE. The CDR3 loop reads CASSPAGNTIYF. Here the CDR3 DNA reads TGTGCCAGCAGCCCTGCGGGAAACACCATATATTTT.

This clonotype was found many times. The rearrangement uses TRBV7-9 and TRBJ1-1; D possibly corresponds to TRBD1 (6 bases). Germline CDR1 reads SEHNR; CDR2 reads FQNEAQ (reference sequence). The CDR3 runs to 17 residues. V was cut by 1 base and J by 6 bases, with 21 bases left in between. This CDR3 reads CASSLGMGRGGRAEAFF. The CDR3 DNA is TGTGCCAGCAGCTTAGGTATGGGTAGAGGGGGGCGGGCTGAAGCTTTCTTT. The full variable domain, completed using reference TRBV7-9 and TRBJ1-1, is DTGVSQNPRHKITKRGQNVTFRCDPISEHNRLYWYRQTLGQGPEFLTYFQNEAQLEKSRLLSDRFSAERPKGSFSTLEIQRTEQGDSAMYLCASSLGMGRGGRAEAFFGQGTRLTVV.

Ten or more counts support this clonotype. The chain recombines TRBV20-1 with TRBJ1-2; D perhaps matches TRBD1 (6 bases). This CDR3 is built from 14 residues. The germline V gene has CDR1 DFQATT and CDR2 SNEGSKA (reference sequence). Trimming took off 7 bases at V and 7 bases at J, with 22 bases between the two ends. The CDR3 region is CSVLTAGGASGYTF. The CDR3 DNA reads as TGCAGTGTCCTAACCGCGGGGGGGGCAAGTGGCTACACCTTC.

On this clonotype itself: The junction does not match germline at one end; this may be a read error. V gene TRBV6-5 combines with J gene TRBJ1-2; 7 bases map to TRBD1. CDR1 and CDR2 (germline): MNHEY, SVGAGI. The CDR3 extends over 14 amino acids. CDR3 in amino acids: CTSSYSRTGYGYTF. The DNA for the CDR3 is TGTACCAGCAGTTACTCGAGGACAGGCTATGGCTACACCTTC.

This clonotype appeared many times. This chain joins TRBV18 and TRBJ1-2; no reliable D call. CDR3 size: 18 residues. The germline V gene encodes CDR1 KGHSH and CDR2 LQKENI. V was trimmed by 3 bases and J by 3 bases, leaving 23 bases between them. The chain's CDR3 is CASSPMGGFDASDYGYTF. The CDR3 DNA is TGTGCCAGCTCACCGATGGGAGGTTTCGATGCGTCTGACTATGGCTACACCTTC.

This clonotype was seen many times. This rearrangement joins TRBV7-9 to TRBJ2-2; 8 nucleotides align to TRBD1. Germline-derived CDR1 and CDR2 are SEHNR and FQNEAQ (reference sequence). The V gene end was trimmed by 4 bases and the J gene end by 4 bases; junction bases not matched to a gene: 8. This CDR3 is 16 amino acids long. The CDR3 coding sequence is TGTGCCAGCAGCTCATTGGACAGGGCCTTCACCGGGGAGCTGTTTTTT. It codes for CASSSLDRAFTGELFF.

This clonotype was seen ten or more times. The chain's CDR3 is CATGTSGTGTGELFF. CDR3 nucleotides: TGTGCCACCGGGACTAGCGGGACCGGCACCGGGGAGCTGTTTTTT. The gene calls are TRBV3-1 and TRBJ2-2, with TRBD2 identical over 13 bases. The J segment lost 4 bases and the V segment lost 10 bases, leaving 6 bases of the junction unmatched. The CDR3 runs to 15 residues. The germline CDR1 and CDR2 sequences are LGHDT and YNNKEL (reference sequence).

The table lists this clonotype with many counts. This chain uses TRBV4-3 with TRBJ2-7; 7 bases align to TRBD1. The CDR3 has 14 residues. Per the germline V gene, CDR1 is LGHNA and CDR2 is YSLEER. J was trimmed by 0 bases and V by 4 bases; bases with no gene match: 3. The CDR3 loop reads CASSPRGTSYEQYF. CDR3 coding DNA: TGCGCCAGCAGCCCCAGGGGGACCTCCTACGAGCAGTACTTC.

Regarding this clonotype: One end of the junction varies from germline; a read error may be responsible. The chain combines TRBV20-1 with TRBJ2-1; D might be TRBD2 (7 bases). The CDR3 consists of 17 residues. Germline V CDR1 and CDR2: DFQATT, SNEGSKA (reference sequence). The chain's CDR3 is CCARDFGGGGSYNEQFF. The CDR3 DNA sequence: TGCTGTGCTAGAGATTTTGGGGGAGGGGGGAGCTACAATGAGCAGTTCTTC.

Ten or more counts support this clonotype. The chain has TRBV20-1 and TRBJ1-1; D unresolved. V was shortened by 3 bases and J by 0 bases, with 2 bases between the two germline ends. The CDR3 sequence is 11 residues long. Germline V gene data show CDR1 as DFQATT and CDR2 as SNEGSKA (reference sequence). CDR3 sequence reads: CSARMNTEAFF. In DNA form, the CDR3 reads TGCAGTGCTAGGATGAACACTGAAGCTTTCTTT.

This clonotype was counted ten times or more. This sequence joins TRBV7-8 and TRBJ2-1; 8 nucleotides match TRBD1. CDR3 size: 16 residues. The V segment lost 2 bases and the J segment 3 bases; nucleotides outside the gene matches: 6. CDR1 SGHVS and CDR2 FQNEAQ come from the germline V gene. The CDR3: CASSLTPGTGYNEQFF. The CDR3 DNA is TGTGCCAGCAGCTTAACCCCCGGGACAGGCTACAATGAGCAGTTCTTC.

This clonotype was recorded many times. V and J are TRBV27 and TRBJ2-7; possibly TRBD2 for D (6 bases). The CDR3 covers 14 residues. V was cut by 5 bases and J by 7 bases, with 18 bases left in between. Per the germline V gene, CDR1 is MNHEY and CDR2 is SMNVEV (reference sequence). CDR3 bases: TGTGCCAGCAGTCCTACGACTAGTCCCCAAGAGCAGTACTTC. Translated: CASSPTTSPQEQYF.

This clonotype was seen at least ten times. The J gene is TRBJ2-7, the V gene TRBV4-3; 7 bases match TRBD2. The CDR3 is 13 amino acids. In germline, CDR1 is LGHNA, CDR2 YSLEER. J gave up 3 bases and V 4 bases, and 3 bases lay outside the gene matches. The CDR3 DNA reads as TGCGCCAGCAGCCTGAAGCGGGGCTACGAGCAGTACTTC. Protein product: CASSLKRGYEQYF.

There are many counts of this clonotype. V and J are TRBV7-9 and TRBJ2-7; 9 nucleotides agree with TRBD2. In germline, CDR1 is SEHNR, CDR2 FQNEAQ (reference sequence). Trimming at V came to 2 bases and at J to 0 bases, leaving 8 bases not matched to a gene. The CDR3 has 17 residues. CDR3 amino acids: CASSLPATSGFSYEQYF. The CDR3 DNA follows: TGTGCCAGCAGCTTACCAGCGACTAGCGGTTTCTCCTACGAGCAGTACTTC.

This clonotype was detected many times. The V and J genes are TRBV19 and TRBJ1-5; D remains unclear. CDR1 and CDR2 (germline): LNHDA, SQIVND (reference sequence). V lost 7 bases, J lost 5 bases, and 18 bases lay in between. The CDR3 is 15 residues long. As DNA, the CDR3 is TGTGCCAGTAATTCCGAGCAGGCGTACGATCAGCCCCAGCATTTT. Its protein is CASNSEQAYDQPQHF. The variable domain in full, completed from reference TRBV19 and TRBJ1-5, reads DGGITQSPKYLFRKEGQNVTLSCEQNLNHDAMYWYRQDPGQGLRLIYYSQIVNDFQKGDIAEGYSVSREKKESFPLTVTSAQKNPTAFYLCASNSEQAYDQPQHFGDGTRLSIL.

Many counts were recorded for this clonotype. The J gene is TRBJ2-1, the V gene TRBV11-2, with D unclear. The V gene lost 4 bases and the J gene lost 6 bases, with 10 bases spanning the gap. Looked up from germline, CDR1 is SGHAT and CDR2 is FQNNGV. CDR3 length: 13 residues. In DNA, the CDR3 is TGTGCCAGCAGCTCAGTGGTGGGCAATGAGCAGTTCTTC. The encoded protein is CASSSVVGNEQFF.

This clonotype has a count of ten or more. This chain links TRBV20-1 with TRBJ2-7; 7 nucleotides match TRBD1. Germline V CDR1 and CDR2: DFQATT, SNEGSKA (reference sequence). The CDR3 loop spans 13 amino acids. V was clipped by 7 bases and J by 2 bases; unmatched bases: 8. The CDR3 nucleotides read TGCAGTGTCCTTCTCCAGGGGGCCTACGAGCAGTACTTC. This sequence encodes CSVLLQGAYEQYF.

This clonotype was counted many times. The chain recombines TRBV3-1 with TRBJ1-1; D uncertain. The ends were cut back, 5 bases at V and 4 bases at J, with 11 bases in the middle. Germline V gene sequence: CDR1 LGHDT, CDR2 YNNKEL (reference sequence). The CDR3 runs to 13 residues. The CDR3 reads CASSGGGSTEAFF. CDR3 nucleotides: TGTGCCAGCAGCGGCGGTGGGAGCACTGAAGCTTTCTTT.

The rearrangement links TRBV7-3 to TRBJ2-1, with D possibly TRBD1 on 5 matching bases. The CDR3 extends over 16 amino acids. V gave up 7 bases and J gave up 8 bases, with 24 bases separating them. Germline assignment: CDR1 SGHTA and CDR2 FQGTGA. The CDR3 spells CASTLAGRVPVDEQFF. CDR3 DNA: TGTGCCAGCACCTTGGCTGGCAGGGTTCCCGTTGATGAGCAGTTCTTC. Full variable domain (remainder filled in from reference TRBV7-3 and TRBJ2-1): GAGVSQTPSNKVTEKGKYVELRCDPISGHTALYWYRQSLGQGPEFLIYFQGTGAADDSGLPNDRFFAVRPEGSVSTLKIQRTERGDSAVYLCASTLAGRVPVDEQFFGPGTRLTVL.

Points on this clonotype: A much larger clone differs by one base, so this may be a read error. The chain joins TRBV29-1 to TRBJ2-3, with 7 nucleotides matching TRBD2. With V trimmed by 7 bases and J by 5 bases, 15 bases remained unmatched. CDR3 size: 15 residues. From germline, CDR1 is SQVTM and CDR2 ANQGSEA. The CDR3, as DNA: TGCAGCGCTGCCCGGCGGGAGCCCTTGGGAGATACGCAGTATTTT. Its protein is CSAARREPLGDTQYF.

This clonotype was picked up many times. The gene calls are TRBV4-3 and TRBJ1-3; a possible D gene is TRBD1 (6 bases). There are 14 residues in the CDR3. Germline CDR1 is LGHNA and CDR2 is YSLEER. V lost 8 bases to trimming and J lost 6 bases, with 17 bases between them. The CDR3 nucleotides read TGCGCCAGCTCCTCTTTCAGGGGAGAAAACACCATATATTTT. It is translated as CASSSFRGENTIYF.

This clonotype was counted many times. The chain joins TRBV4-3 to TRBJ1-6; a possible D gene is TRBD1 (6 bases). The CDR3 length is 14 residues. V lost 2 bases to trimming and J lost 9 bases, with 11 bases between them. The germline CDR1 and CDR2 sequences are LGHNA and YSLEER. The CDR3 sequence is CASSQWGAGSPLHF. The CDR3 bases are TGCGCCAGCAGCCAATGGGGGGCGGGTTCACCCCTCCACTTT.